Each of the 9 T cell receptor beta chains below was sequenced from the same sample in a study of blood T cell repertoires in COVID-19. Method: immunoSEQ multiplex PCR; TCRdb's copy keeps in-frame clones and lacks some. The top ten clones hold roughly 3% of a sample with approximately 350,000 clones, around 91% of them seen once. Sequenced material: peripheral blood. These receptors originate from a woman under 30 who had recovered from COVID-19.

The chain couples TRBV27 to TRBJ2-1; 11 nucleotides agree with TRBD2. V shed 6 bases, J shed 4 bases, and the junction held 8 bases outside the gene matches. The CDR3 covers 16 residues. Germline CDR1 reads MNHEY; CDR2 reads SMNVEV (reference sequence). The CDR3 nucleotides are TGTGCCAGCAGCTCGAAGACTAGCGGGACGTACAATGAGCAGTTCTTC. Translated, it gives CASSSKTSGTYNEQFF.

The chain joins TRBV30 to TRBJ1-1; the D gene is possibly TRBD1 (5 bases). V shed 4 bases and J shed 5 bases, with 11 bases lying between them. Germline V CDR1 and CDR2: GTSNPN, SVGIG (reference sequence). The length of the CDR3 is 12 residues. CDR3 region: CAWTGLRTEAFF. CDR3 coding DNA: TGTGCCTGGACAGGGCTGAGGACTGAAGCTTTCTTT.

The rearrangement links TRBV7-2 to TRBJ2-7; TRBD2 agrees at 9 bases. This CDR3 contains 17 residues. CDR1 and CDR2 (germline): SGHTA, FQGNSA. V shed 1 base and J 6 bases; nucleotides not matched to a gene: 13. The CDR3 DNA sequence: TGTGCCAGCAGCTTAGGCGGGAGGGAAACAAACCCCCTCGAGCAGTACGTC. Amino acid sequence: CASSLGGRETNPLEQYV.

This rearrangement joins TRBV11-3 to TRBJ1-1, with D perhaps TRBD1 (5 bases). Trimming took off 5 bases at V and 3 bases at J, with 13 bases between the two ends. There are 14 residues in the CDR3. Germline CDR1 SGHNT, CDR2 YENEEA. In DNA form, the CDR3 reads TGTGCCAGCAGCATAATGACAGAGTACACTGAAGCTTTCTTT. Amino acid sequence: CASSIMTEYTEAFF.

This sequence joins TRBV24-1 and TRBJ2-1; TRBD2 agrees at 12 bases. This CDR3 region has 17 residues. Looked up from germline, CDR1 is KGHDR and CDR2 is SFDVKD. V gave up 5 bases and J gave up 5 bases; unmatched junction bases: 9. Written as DNA, the CDR3 is TGTGCCACCAGTGGCCTGACTAGCGGGAGTCTGGACAATGAGCAGTTCTTC. It encodes CATSGLTSGSLDNEQFF.

The rearrangement uses TRBV10-2 and TRBJ2-3, with TRBD2 matching 12 bases. The junction had 10 bases not matched to a gene; V was cut back by 6 bases and J by 9 bases. Per germline, CDR1 WSHSY and CDR2 SAAADI. The CDR3 runs 15 residues. The CDR3 region has the DNA TGCGCCAGCAGACCCCCGACTAGCGGGAGCCCGACGCAGTATTTT. This gives the protein CASRPPTSGSPTQYF.

This clone was observed a handful of times. The genes are TRBV7-2 and TRBJ1-2, with TRBD1 matching 9 bases. CDR3 length equals 16 residues. The germline gives CDR1 SGHTA, CDR2 FQGNSA. J gave up 7 bases and V 6 bases, and 15 bases lay outside the gene matches. The CDR3: CASRLPEDRGGTGYTF. CDR3 sequence (DNA): TGTGCCAGCAGGTTGCCCGAGGACAGGGGCGGTACTGGCTACACCTTC. Full variable domain (missing parts from reference TRBV7-2 and TRBJ1-2): GAGVSQSPSNKVTEKGKDVELRCDPISGHTALYWYRQSLGQGLEFLIYFQGNSAPDKSGLPSDRFSAERTGGSVSTLTIQRTQQEDSAVYLCASRLPEDRGGTGYTFGSGTRLTVV.

The chain is built from TRBV4-1 and TRBJ2-2, with a weak D call TRBD1 (6 bases). The CDR3 is 17 amino acids. Per the germline V gene, CDR1 is MGHRA and CDR2 is YSYEKL. V lost 1 base and J lost 8, with 20 bases in between. CDR3 region: CASSQVRGRAPKGELFF. DNA of the CDR3: TGCGCCAGCAGCCAAGTGAGGGGGAGAGCCCCGAAAGGGGAGCTGTTTTTT.

The chain joins TRBV7-6 to TRBJ1-6, with 9 bases matching TRBD1. Looked up from germline, CDR1 is SGHVS and CDR2 is FNYEAQ. CDR3 length equals 15 residues. V gave up 5 bases and J gave up 9 bases; unmatched junction bases: 8. The chain's CDR3 is CASSPGTGLSSPLHF. In DNA form, the CDR3 reads TGTGCCAGCAGCCCGGGGACAGGGCTTAGTTCACCCCTCCACTTT.